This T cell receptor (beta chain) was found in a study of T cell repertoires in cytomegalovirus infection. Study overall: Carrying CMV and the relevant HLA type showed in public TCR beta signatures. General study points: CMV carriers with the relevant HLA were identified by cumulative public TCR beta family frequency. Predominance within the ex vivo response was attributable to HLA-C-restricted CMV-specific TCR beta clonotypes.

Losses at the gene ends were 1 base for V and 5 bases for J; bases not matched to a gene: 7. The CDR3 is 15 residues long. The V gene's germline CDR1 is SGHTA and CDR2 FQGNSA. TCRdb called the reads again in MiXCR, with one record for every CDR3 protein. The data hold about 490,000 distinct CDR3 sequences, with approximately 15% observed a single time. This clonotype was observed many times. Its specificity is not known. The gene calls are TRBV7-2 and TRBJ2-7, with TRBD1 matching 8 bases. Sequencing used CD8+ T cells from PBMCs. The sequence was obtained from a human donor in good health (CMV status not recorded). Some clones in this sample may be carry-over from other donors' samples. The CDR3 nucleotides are TGTGCCAGCAGCTTAGGGACAGGGTATTTCGACGAGCAGTACTTC. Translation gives CASSLGTGYFDEQYF.